A selection of T cell receptor beta chains follows, all from one sample in a study of blood T cell repertoires in COVID-19. TCRdb's table, derived via immunoSEQ multiplex PCR, lists solely in-frame clones and lacks some. This table holds some 370,000 clones, more than 70% found once. Sequencing was carried out using peripheral blood. The source is a man between 35 and 55 years old with acute or convalescent COVID-19. CDR3s include the opening cysteine and the closing phenylalanine or tryptophan. A D gene is named only where the DNA matches it firmly. The size of a clone is reported for some rows only, either as once, few or many, or as a class for expanded clones.

J gene: TRBJ2-7; clone size: .; D gene: .; V gene: TRBV5-1; CDR3 DNA: TGCGCCAGCAGCCCAGAGGGGGTAGCGTACGAGCAGTACTTC; CDR3 protein: CASSPEGVAYEQYF
J gene: TRBJ1-3; clone size: .; D gene: .; V gene: TRBV18; CDR3 DNA: TGTGCCAGCTCACCACAGCAATCTGGAAACACCATATATTTT; CDR3 protein: CASSPQQSGNTIYF
J gene: TRBJ2-2; clone size: .; D gene: TRBD2; V gene: TRBV5-1; CDR3 DNA: TGCGCCAGCAGCTTGGCTGGGACTAGCGGGAACAAATTGGGCACCGGGGAGCTGTTTTTT; CDR3 protein: CASSLAGTSGNKLGTGELFF
J gene: TRBJ2-1; clone size: .; D gene: .; V gene: TRBV5-1; CDR3 DNA: TGCGCCAGCAGCTTTTTACTAGCAGTGGGCGATGAGCAGTTCTTC; CDR3 protein: CASSFLLAVGDEQFF
J gene: TRBJ1-2; clone size: .; D gene: TRBD1; V gene: TRBV18; CDR3 DNA: TGTGCCAGCTCACCACGCGGGGACAGGGGGCCTAACTATGGCTACACCTTC; CDR3 protein: CASSPRGDRGPNYGYTF
J gene: TRBJ2-7; clone size: once; D gene: TRBD1; V gene: TRBV5-1; CDR3 DNA: TGCGCCAGCAGCCCGGCGGGACAGGGGGCGGCCTACGAGCAGTACTTC; CDR3 protein: CASSPAGQGAAYEQYF
J gene: TRBJ2-1; clone size: .; D gene: .; V gene: TRBV18; CDR3 DNA: TGTGCCAGCTCACCACCGGGACAAGGGGTCCTCAATGAGCAGTTCTTC; CDR3 protein: CASSPPGQGVLNEQFF
J gene: TRBJ1-6; clone size: .; D gene: TRBD1; V gene: TRBV5-8; CDR3 DNA: TGTGCCAGCAGCTTAGGGCAGGGGGCCTCACCCCTCCACTTT; CDR3 protein: CASSLGQGASPLHF
J gene: TRBJ1-2; clone size: .; D gene: TRBD1; V gene: TRBV5-1; CDR3 DNA: TGCGCCAGCAGCCGTACGGGACAGGGGGCCGAGGGCTACACCTTC; CDR3 protein: CASSRTGQGAEGYTF
J gene: TRBJ2-7; clone size: .; D gene: .; V gene: TRBV5-8; CDR3 DNA: TGTGCCAGCAGCTTGGGAGGACTATTCGAGCAGTACTTC; CDR3 protein: CASSLGGLFEQYF
J gene: TRBJ2-5; clone size: .; D gene: .; V gene: TRBV2; CDR3 DNA: TGTGCCAGCAGTATAGGGGGGGGCTACCAAGAGACCCAGTACTTC; CDR3 protein: CASSIGGGYQETQYF
J gene: TRBJ2-2; clone size: .; D gene: .; V gene: TRBV7-8; CDR3 DNA: TGTGCCAGCAGCTTAGCCAGGGCGAACACCGGGGAGCTGTTTTTT; CDR3 protein: CASSLARANTGELFF
J gene: TRBJ1-1; clone size: .; D gene: .; V gene: TRBV30; CDR3 DNA: TGTGCCTGGAGTGTCAAGGCGGGGCTGAACACTGAAGCTTTCTTT; CDR3 protein: CAWSVKAGLNTEAFF
J gene: TRBJ1-2; clone size: .; D gene: .; V gene: TRBV14; CDR3 DNA: TGTGCCAGCAGCCAAGATTCCGGGACACAGAATGGCTACACCTTC; CDR3 protein: CASSQDSGTQNGYTF
J gene: TRBJ2-5; clone size: .; D gene: .; V gene: TRBV5-4; CDR3 DNA: TGTGCCAGCAGCCTACAGGGCTCGGAGACCCAGTACTTC; CDR3 protein: CASSLQGSETQYF
J gene: TRBJ1-2; clone size: few; D gene: .; V gene: TRBV5-4; CDR3 DNA: TGTGCCAGCAGCTTGGGACAGCGTTCCTATGGCTACACCTTC; CDR3 protein: CASSLGQRSYGYTF
J gene: TRBJ1-5; clone size: .; D gene: .; V gene: TRBV19; CDR3 DNA: TGTGCCAGTAGTATCGCCGGGGATCAGCCCCAGCATTTT; CDR3 protein: CASSIAGDQPQHF
J gene: TRBJ2-1; clone size: few; D gene: TRBD2; V gene: TRBV5-4; CDR3 DNA: TGTGCCAGCGGAGCTAGCGGGGGGGCTTCGTACAATGAGCAGTTCTTC; CDR3 protein: CASGASGGASYNEQFF
J gene: TRBJ1-2; clone size: .; D gene: TRBD1; V gene: TRBV5-1; CDR3 DNA: TGCGCCAGCCACGTCTACGCAGGGGGCGGATATGGCTACACCTTC; CDR3 protein: CASHVYAGGGYGYTF
J gene: TRBJ2-1; clone size: .; D gene: .; V gene: TRBV12-3/TRBV12-4; CDR3 DNA: TGTGCCAGCAGTTTAGACAGGGCCAATGAGCAGTTCTTC; CDR3 protein: CASSLDRANEQFF
J gene: TRBJ2-3; clone size: .; D gene: TRBD2; V gene: TRBV10-3; CDR3 DNA: TGTGCCATCAGGGACCCGGGGGGTAGCACAGATACGCAGTATTTT; CDR3 protein: CAIRDPGGSTDTQYF
J gene: TRBJ2-5; clone size: .; D gene: TRBD2; V gene: TRBV5-4; CDR3 DNA: TGTGCCAGCAACTCGCGTACGGAGTGGCCGGGAGGAGAGACCCAGTACTTC; CDR3 protein: CASNSRTEWPGGETQYF